The T cell receptor beta chain described here comes from a study of immune evolution from preneoplasia to lung adenocarcinoma. Whole-study results and caveats: Compared with EGFR-mutant or double wild-type lesions, KRAS-mutant nodules were more clonal. Normal lung had the highest top T cell clone frequencies.

Germline CDR1 reads MGHRA; CDR2 reads YSYEKL. Trimming removed 4 bases at V and 3 bases at J, with 10 bases between. The CDR3 contains 13 residues. About this clone: Its specificity is unknown.

After pathologic assessment, macro-dissection selected premalignant or tumor cells for extraction. TCRdb's copy holds only in-frame clones and misses some; the assay was immunoSEQ multiplex PCR. Seen here are 25,000 to 30,000 clones, approximately 74% observed once, and the top ten hold about 6%. This chain joins TRBV4-1 and TRBJ2-7, with D uncertain. The sequence was obtained from a person in their sixties or seventies with invasive lung adenocarcinoma. Some clones in this sample may be carry-over from other donors' samples. What was sequenced was FFPE invasive lung adenocarcinoma tissue. The CDR3 nucleotides read TGCGCCAGCAGCCGTAACAGTGACTACGAGCAGTACTTC. Its translation is CASSRNSDYEQYF.